The TCR beta chain described here comes from a study of T-cell reconstitution after alpha-beta-depleted transplantation in children. General study findings and limits: The main origin of T-cell counts and diversity one year after transplant was newly produced T cells.

During its preparation, the TCRbeta library received unique molecular identifiers. TCRdb reprocessed the PCR reads with MiXCR, giving one entry per CDR3 protein. This sample has hundreds of thousands of distinct CDR3 sequences, with 15% to 20% found just once. This clonotype has only a few counts. The antigen is not known. The ends lost 5 bases at V and 0 bases at J; junction bases unmatched: 9. The CDR3 covers 15 residues. Germline CDR1 is DFQATT and CDR2 is SNEGSKA (reference sequence). The material was PBMCs, mostly from graft donor cells, obtained 360 days after TCRalphabeta/CD19-depleted stem cell transplant. The rearrangement links TRBV20-1 to TRBJ2-7; 8 bases match TRBD2. This receptor was identified in a male patient between 2 and 10 years old who had a stem cell transplant for acute lymphoblastic leukemia, so the T cells may come from the graft donor. The CDR3 region is CSAGSGISPSYEQYF. The CDR3 DNA reads TGCAGTGCTGGTAGCGGGATATCTCCCTCCTACGAGCAGTACTTC.